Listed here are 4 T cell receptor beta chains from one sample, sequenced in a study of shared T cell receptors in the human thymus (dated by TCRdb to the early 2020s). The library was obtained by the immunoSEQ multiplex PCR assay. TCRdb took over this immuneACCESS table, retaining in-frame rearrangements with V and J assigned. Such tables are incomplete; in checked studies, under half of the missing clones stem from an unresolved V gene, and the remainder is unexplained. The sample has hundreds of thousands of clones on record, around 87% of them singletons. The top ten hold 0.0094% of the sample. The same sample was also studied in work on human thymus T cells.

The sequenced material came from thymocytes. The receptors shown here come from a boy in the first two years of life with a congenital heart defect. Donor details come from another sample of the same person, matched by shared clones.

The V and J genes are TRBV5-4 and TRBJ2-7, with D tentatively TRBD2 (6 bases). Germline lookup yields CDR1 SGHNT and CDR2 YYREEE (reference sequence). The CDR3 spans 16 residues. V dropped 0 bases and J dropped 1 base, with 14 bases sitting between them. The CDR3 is CASSLVNGRCSYEQYF. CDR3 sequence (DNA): TGTGCCAGCAGCTTGGTGAACGGGAGATGTTCCTACGAGCAGTACTTC.

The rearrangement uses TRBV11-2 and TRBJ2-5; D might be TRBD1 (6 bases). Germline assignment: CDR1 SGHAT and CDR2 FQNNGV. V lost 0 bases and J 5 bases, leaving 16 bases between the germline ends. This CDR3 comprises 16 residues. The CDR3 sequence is CASSLDHFRGGETQYF. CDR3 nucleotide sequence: TGTGCCAGCAGCTTAGATCATTTCAGGGGTGGTGAGACCCAGTACTTC.

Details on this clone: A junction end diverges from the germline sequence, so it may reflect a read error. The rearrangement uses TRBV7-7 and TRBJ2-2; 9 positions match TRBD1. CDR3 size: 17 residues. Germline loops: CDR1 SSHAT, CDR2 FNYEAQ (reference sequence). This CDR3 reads CASSLTGGVGFPGELFF. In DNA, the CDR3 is TGTGCTAGCAGCTTAACAGGGGGCGTAGGATTTCCCGGGGAGCTGTTTTTT.

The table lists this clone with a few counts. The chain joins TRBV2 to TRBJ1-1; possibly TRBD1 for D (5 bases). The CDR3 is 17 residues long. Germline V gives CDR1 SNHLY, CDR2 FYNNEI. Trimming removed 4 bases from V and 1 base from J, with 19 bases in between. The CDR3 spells CASSVEQVIPRNTEAFF. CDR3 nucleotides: TGTGCCAGCAGTGTGGAACAGGTCATCCCCCGGAACACTGAAGCTTTCTTT.